These 13 T cell receptor beta chains were sequenced from one sample in a study of blood T cell repertoires in COVID-19. Generated by immunoSEQ multiplex PCR, the TCRdb table keeps only in-frame clones and is missing some. Here the sample spans under 300,000 clones, 85% to 90% being singletons. Material for sequencing was peripheral blood. The receptors were gathered from a woman between 40 and 50 years old with acute or convalescent COVID-19.

The chain is built from TRBV30 and TRBJ2-1, with D perhaps TRBD2 (5 bases). CDR1 and CDR2 (germline): GTSNPN, SVGIG (reference sequence). V lost 0 bases and J lost 3, with 15 bases in between. The CDR3 contains 16 residues. The DNA for the CDR3 is TGTGCCTGGAGTGTACTAGGTTCGAGCGGCTACAATGAGCAGTTCTTC. It yields the protein CAWSVLGSSGYNEQFF.

The chain uses TRBV6-5 and TRBJ1-1; 12 bases agree with TRBD1. Germline-derived CDR1 and CDR2 are MNHEY and SVGAGI. The length of the CDR3 is 15 residues. V was pared by 6 bases and J by 4 bases, with 6 bases of the junction left unmatched. CDR3 nucleotides: TGTGCCAGCAGCGGGACAGGGGGCGCGTCCACTGAAGCTTTCTTT. This gives the protein CASSGTGGASTEAFF.

J is TRBJ1-1 and V is TRBV6-6, with D uncertain. The CDR3 is 11 amino acids. Trimming removed 2 bases from V and 5 bases from J, with 3 bases in between. CDR1 MNHNY and CDR2 SVGAGI come from the germline V gene (reference sequence). The CDR3: CASSYVTEAFF. CDR3 bases: TGTGCCAGCAGTTACGTAACTGAAGCTTTCTTT.

This clone has a single count. The genes are TRBV6-2 or TRBV6-3 and TRBJ1-5; a possible D gene is TRBD1 (6 bases). The length of the CDR3 is 14 residues. V lost 5 bases and J 6 bases, leaving 14 bases between the germline ends. CDR1 is MNHEY and CDR2 is SVGEGT in the germline V gene. CDR3 nucleotides: TGTGCCAGCAGTACCCACAGGGAGGGTCAGCCCCAGCATTTT. Translated, it gives CASSTHREGQPQHF.

This chain links TRBV4-1 with TRBJ1-1; the D gene is possibly TRBD1 (5 bases). Trimming cost V 2 bases and J 6 bases, with 16 bases left between them. Germline CDR1 and CDR2: MGHRA and YSYEKL. The CDR3 runs 15 residues. In DNA, the CDR3 is TGCGCCAGCAGCCAATACTTTGGACAAACCCCTGAAGCTTTCTTT. Its translation: CASSQYFGQTPEAFF.

The V call is TRBV27, the J call TRBJ1-2; 11 positions match TRBD1. This CDR3 contains 14 residues. With 3 bases clipped from V and 7 bases from J, the junction kept 4 bases outside the gene matches. Looked up from germline, CDR1 is MNHEY and CDR2 is SMNVEV (reference sequence). CDR3: CASSFSDRGLGYTF. The CDR3 DNA follows: TGTGCCAGCAGTTTTTCGGACAGGGGGCTTGGCTACACCTTC.

The J gene is TRBJ2-5, the V gene TRBV11-3; tentative D call: TRBD1 (5 bases). Trimming took 1 base from V and 1 from J, leaving 10 bases between them. The CDR3 extends over 15 amino acids. CDR1 and CDR2 (germline): SGHNT, YENEEA. This CDR3 reads CASSLVRGLQETQYF. The DNA for the CDR3 is TGTGCCAGCAGCTTAGTTAGGGGTCTCCAAGAGACCCAGTACTTC.

The rearrangement uses TRBV5-4 and TRBJ2-1; 8 bases are shared with TRBD1. This CDR3 comprises 16 residues. Germline loops: CDR1 SGHNT, CDR2 YYREEE (reference sequence). V shed 4 bases, J shed 1 base, and the junction held 7 bases outside the gene matches. The CDR3 DNA is TGTGCCAGCAGCCTGAACCAGGGGGCGTCCTACAATGAGCAGTTCTTC. This gives the protein CASSLNQGASYNEQFF.

The CDR3 DNA sequence: TGTGCCAGCAGTCAGGGGTCCCCACCCCTCCACTTT. Its translation: CASSQGSPPLHF. V gene TRBV27 combines with J gene TRBJ1-6; D is possibly TRBD1 (6 bases). CDR1 and CDR2 (germline): MNHEY, SMNVEV (reference sequence). V lost 5 bases and J lost 11, with 10 bases in between. The CDR3 totals 12 residues.

J is TRBJ2-1 and V is TRBV6-5, with 11 positions matching TRBD2. V lost 4 bases, J lost 8 bases, and 7 bases stayed unmatched. The CDR3 has 15 amino acids. The V gene's germline CDR1 is MNHEY and CDR2 SVGAGI. CDR3 protein: CASSSLAGGPHEQFF. DNA of the CDR3: TGTGCCAGCAGTTCTCTAGCGGGGGGCCCCCATGAGCAGTTCTTC.

This clone occurred once. The chain is built from TRBV7-6 and TRBJ2-3; D ambiguous. V was trimmed by 1 base and J by 1 base, leaving 6 bases between them. Germline loops: CDR1 SGHVS, CDR2 FNYEAQ. CDR3 length: 14 residues. The CDR3 nucleotides read TGTGCCAGCAGCTTAGTCGTTCGCACAGATACGCAGTATTTT. Its protein product is CASSLVVRTDTQYF.

The gene calls are TRBV10-1 and TRBJ2-3, with 9 bases fitting TRBD1. From germline, CDR1 is WNHNN and CDR2 SYGVQD (reference sequence). This CDR3 region has 14 residues. V dropped 4 bases and J dropped 6; count of bases not matched to a gene: 5. This CDR3 reads CASSVDRGSDTQYF. CDR3 sequence (DNA): TGCGCCAGCAGTGTGGACAGGGGCTCGGATACGCAGTATTTT.

The rearrangement uses TRBV10-3 and TRBJ1-1, with D possibly matching TRBD1 (6 bases). The CDR3 spans 14 residues. From germline, CDR1 is ENHRY and CDR2 SYGVKD. The ends were cut back, 3 bases at V and 1 base at J, with 9 bases in the middle. The CDR3 reads CAISDTGRNTEAFF. In DNA form, the CDR3 reads TGTGCCATCAGTGACACAGGGAGGAACACTGAAGCTTTCTTT.